This T cell receptor (beta chain) was retrieved from a study of tumor-infiltrating T cells and Merkel cell polyomavirus. Overall study: The study examined CD8+ T cells specific for the Merkel cell polyomavirus KLL epitope.

V was shortened by 7 bases and J by 3 bases, with 9 bases between the two germline ends. CDR1 and CDR2 from the germline V gene are SNHLY and FYNNEI. This CDR3 is 13 amino acids long. Measured with immunoSEQ multiplex PCR; TCRdb has only the in-frame clones, and not every one. The sample holds fewer than 3,500 clones; roughly 81% are singletons and the top ten take 8.5% to 9.5%. Immunohistochemistry showed robust Merkel cell polyomavirus Large T antigen staining in every patient's tumor. Sample: tumor tissue. V is TRBV2 and J is TRBJ2-2, with TRBD1 as a possible D gene (5 bases). The receptor was isolated from a man in his fifties or sixties with Merkel cell carcinoma. CDR3 amino acids: CASTGRYTGELFF. In DNA form, the CDR3 reads TGTGCCAGCACAGGGCGATACACCGGGGAGCTGTTTTTT.